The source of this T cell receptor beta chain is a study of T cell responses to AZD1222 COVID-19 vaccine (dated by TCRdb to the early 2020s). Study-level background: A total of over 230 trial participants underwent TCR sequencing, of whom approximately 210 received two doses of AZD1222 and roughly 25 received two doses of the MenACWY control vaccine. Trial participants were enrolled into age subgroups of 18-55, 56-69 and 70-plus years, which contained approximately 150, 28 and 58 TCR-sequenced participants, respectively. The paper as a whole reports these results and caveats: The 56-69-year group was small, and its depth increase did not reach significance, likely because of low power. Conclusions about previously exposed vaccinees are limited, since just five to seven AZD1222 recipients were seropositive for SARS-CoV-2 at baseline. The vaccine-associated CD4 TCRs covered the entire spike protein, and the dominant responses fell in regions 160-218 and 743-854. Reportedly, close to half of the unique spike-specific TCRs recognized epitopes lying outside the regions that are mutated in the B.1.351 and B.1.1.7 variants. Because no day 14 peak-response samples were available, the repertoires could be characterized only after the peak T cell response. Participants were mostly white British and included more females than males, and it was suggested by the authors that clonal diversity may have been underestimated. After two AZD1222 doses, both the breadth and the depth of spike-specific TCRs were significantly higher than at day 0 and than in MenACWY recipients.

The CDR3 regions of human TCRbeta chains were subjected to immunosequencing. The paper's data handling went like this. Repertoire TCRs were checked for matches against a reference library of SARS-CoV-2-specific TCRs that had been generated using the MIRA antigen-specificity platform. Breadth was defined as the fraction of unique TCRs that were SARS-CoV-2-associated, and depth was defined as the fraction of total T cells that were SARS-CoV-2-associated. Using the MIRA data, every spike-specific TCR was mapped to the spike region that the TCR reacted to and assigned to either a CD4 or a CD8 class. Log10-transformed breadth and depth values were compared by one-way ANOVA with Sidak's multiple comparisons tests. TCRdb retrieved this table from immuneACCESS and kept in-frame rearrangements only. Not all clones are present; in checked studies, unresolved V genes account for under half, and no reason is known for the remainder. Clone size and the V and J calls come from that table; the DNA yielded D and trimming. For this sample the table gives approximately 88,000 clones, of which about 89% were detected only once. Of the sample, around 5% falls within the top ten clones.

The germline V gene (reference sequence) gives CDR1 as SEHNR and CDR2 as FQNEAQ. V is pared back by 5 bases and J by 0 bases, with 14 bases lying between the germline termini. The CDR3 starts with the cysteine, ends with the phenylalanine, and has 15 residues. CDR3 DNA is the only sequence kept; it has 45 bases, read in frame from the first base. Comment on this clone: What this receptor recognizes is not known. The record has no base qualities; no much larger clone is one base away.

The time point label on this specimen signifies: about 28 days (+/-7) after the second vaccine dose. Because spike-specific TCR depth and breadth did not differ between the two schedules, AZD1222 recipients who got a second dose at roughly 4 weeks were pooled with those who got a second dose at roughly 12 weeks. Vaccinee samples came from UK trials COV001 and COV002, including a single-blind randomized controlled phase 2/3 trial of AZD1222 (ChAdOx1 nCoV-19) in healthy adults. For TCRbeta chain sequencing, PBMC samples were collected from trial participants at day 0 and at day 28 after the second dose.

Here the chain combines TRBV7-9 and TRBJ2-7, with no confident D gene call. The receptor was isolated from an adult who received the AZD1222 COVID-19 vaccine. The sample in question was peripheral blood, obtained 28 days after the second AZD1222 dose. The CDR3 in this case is CASSPIGRDSYEQYF. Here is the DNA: TGTGCCAGCAGCCCCATCGGTAGGGACTCCTACGAGCAGTACTTC.